The clone carrying this T cell receptor (beta chain) was seen just once. The antigen is not known. Treg sorting used a CD4+CD25+CD127-/low gate. V lost 3 bases, J lost 6 bases, and 21 bases lay in between. Germline lookup yields CDR1 DFQATT and CDR2 SNEGSKA (reference sequence). This CDR3 is built from 15 residues. Whole-study results and caveats: The larger-cohort validation was restricted to a single TCR beta V-J rearrangement rather than whole repertoires.

Each CDR3 protein is one row after TCRdb ran MiXCR on the 5' RACE reads. The data hold tens of thousands of distinct CDR3 sequences, with more than 20% observed a single time. The clonotype comes from a female donor with breast cancer. The chain recombines TRBV20-1 with TRBJ2-7, with a weak D call TRBD2 (5 bases). Sequenced material: tumor-infiltrating Tregs sorted from the breast tumor. CDR3 nucleotides: TGCAGTGCTAGGAAACCGACGGGGAGCGGTGGCGAGCAGTACTTC. Translating gives CSARKPTGSGGEQYF.